Below are 3 T cell receptor beta chains sequenced from a single sample in a study of graft-versus-host responses after intestinal transplantation. Assay used: immunoSEQ multiplex PCR; TCRdb lists only in-frame clones, some missing. The table shows approximately 38,000 clones, with over 80% occurring only once. Here the sequenced sample was PBMCs, taken more than 950 days after transplant. The receptors here all came from a human patient who received an intestinal transplant, so some T cells may come from the graft donor.

V is TRBV5-6 and J is TRBJ1-1; 11 nucleotides agree with TRBD1. The CDR3 has 15 amino acids. Unmatched junction bases numbered 4, after V lost 0 bases and J lost 6 bases. In germline, CDR1 is SGHDT, CDR2 YYEEEE. This chain's CDR3 is CASSLGDRGSAEAFF. The CDR3 DNA reads as TGTGCCAGCAGCTTGGGGGACAGGGGGTCCGCTGAAGCTTTCTTT.

The chain joins TRBV2 to TRBJ2-3; the D gene is possibly TRBD2 (6 bases). V was shortened by 4 bases and J by 3 bases, with 14 bases between the two germline ends. This CDR3 comprises 15 residues. Germline V gene sequence: CDR1 SNHLY, CDR2 FYNNEI. The CDR3 DNA reads TGTGCCAGCAGTGGTCCGGGGGTCGGTACAGATACGCAGTATTTT. Translated, it gives CASSGPGVGTDTQYF.

J is TRBJ2-1 and V is TRBV9, with D maybe TRBD1 (6 bases). Trimming removed 0 bases at V and 6 bases at J, with 13 bases between. The CDR3 is 15 amino acids. The V gene's germline CDR1 is SGDLS and CDR2 YYNGEE. CDR3 amino acids: CASSVGVDSVNEQFF. The CDR3 coding sequence is TGTGCCAGCAGCGTAGGGGTGGACAGCGTCAATGAGCAGTTCTTC.